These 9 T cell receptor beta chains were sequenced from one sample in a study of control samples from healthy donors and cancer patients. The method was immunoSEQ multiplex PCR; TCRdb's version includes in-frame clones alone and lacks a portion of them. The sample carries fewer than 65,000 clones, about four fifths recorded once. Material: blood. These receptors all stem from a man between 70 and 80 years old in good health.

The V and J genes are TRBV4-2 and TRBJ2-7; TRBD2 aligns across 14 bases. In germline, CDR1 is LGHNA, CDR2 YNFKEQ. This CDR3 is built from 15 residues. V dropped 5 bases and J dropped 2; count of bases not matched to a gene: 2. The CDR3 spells CASSKGLAGAYEQYF. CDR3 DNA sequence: TGTGCCAGCAGCAAGGGACTAGCGGGAGCCTACGAGCAGTACTTC.

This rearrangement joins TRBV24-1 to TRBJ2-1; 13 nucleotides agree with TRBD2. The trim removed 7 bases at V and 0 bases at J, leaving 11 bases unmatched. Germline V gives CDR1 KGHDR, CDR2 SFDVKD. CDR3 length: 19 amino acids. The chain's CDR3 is CATSTWTSGSESSYNEQFF. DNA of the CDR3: TGTGCCACCAGCACCTGGACTAGCGGGAGCGAGAGCTCCTACAATGAGCAGTTCTTC.

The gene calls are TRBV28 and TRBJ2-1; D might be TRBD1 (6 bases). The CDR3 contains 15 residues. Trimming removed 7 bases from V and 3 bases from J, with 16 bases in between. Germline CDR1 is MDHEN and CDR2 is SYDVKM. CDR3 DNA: TGTGCCAGCACCACCACAGGGTTGAACTACAATGAGCAGTTCTTC. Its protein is CASTTTGLNYNEQFF.

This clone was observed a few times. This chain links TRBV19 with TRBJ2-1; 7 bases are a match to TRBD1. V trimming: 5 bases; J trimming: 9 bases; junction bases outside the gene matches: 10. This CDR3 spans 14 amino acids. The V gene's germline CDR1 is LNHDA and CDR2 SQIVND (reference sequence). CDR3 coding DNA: TGTGCCAGTAGTGTGGGACAGATCGGACGTGAGCAGTTCTTC. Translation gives CASSVGQIGREQFF.

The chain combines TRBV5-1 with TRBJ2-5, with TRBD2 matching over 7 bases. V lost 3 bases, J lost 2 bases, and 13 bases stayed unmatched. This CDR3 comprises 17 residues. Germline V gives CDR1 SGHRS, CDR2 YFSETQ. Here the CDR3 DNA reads TGCGCCAGCAGCTCACGGGGGGAGACTGGGGCGCAAGAGACCCAGTACTTC. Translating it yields CASSSRGETGAQETQYF.

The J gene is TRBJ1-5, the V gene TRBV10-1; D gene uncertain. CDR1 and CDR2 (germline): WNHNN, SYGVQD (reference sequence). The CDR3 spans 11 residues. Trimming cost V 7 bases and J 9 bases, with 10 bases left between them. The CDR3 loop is CASMAGRPQHF. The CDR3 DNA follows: TGCGCCAGCATGGCCGGAAGGCCCCAGCATTTT.

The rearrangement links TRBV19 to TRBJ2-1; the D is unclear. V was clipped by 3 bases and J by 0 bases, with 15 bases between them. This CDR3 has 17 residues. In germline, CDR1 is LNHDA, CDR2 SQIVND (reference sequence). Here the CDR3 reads CASSIFSGVSSYNEQFF. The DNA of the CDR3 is TGTGCCAGTAGTATTTTTTCCGGCGTGAGCTCCTACAATGAGCAGTTCTTC. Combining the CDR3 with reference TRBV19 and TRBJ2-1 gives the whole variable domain DGGITQSPKYLFRKEGQNVTLSCEQNLNHDAMYWYRQDPGQGLRLIYYSQIVNDFQKGDIAEGYSVSREKKESFPLTVTSAQKNPTAFYLCASSIFSGVSSYNEQFFGPGTRLTVL.

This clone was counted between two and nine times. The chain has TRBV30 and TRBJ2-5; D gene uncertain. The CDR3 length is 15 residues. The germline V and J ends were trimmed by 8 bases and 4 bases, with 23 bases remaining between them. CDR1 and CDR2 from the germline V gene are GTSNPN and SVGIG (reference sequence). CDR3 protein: CATDRALTTSETQYF. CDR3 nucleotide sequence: TGTGCCACGGACCGGGCCCTAACTACTTCAGAGACCCAGTACTTC.

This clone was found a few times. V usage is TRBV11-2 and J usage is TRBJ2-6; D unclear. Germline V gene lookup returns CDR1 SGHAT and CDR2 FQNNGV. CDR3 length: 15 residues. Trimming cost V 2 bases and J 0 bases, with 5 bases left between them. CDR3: CASSLQVSGANVLTF. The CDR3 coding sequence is TGTGCCAGCAGCTTACAGGTCTCTGGGGCCAACGTCCTGACTTTC.